This TCR beta chain was recorded in a study of cytotoxic CD8 clonotypes in ibrutinib-treated CLL. Whole-study results and caveats: Baseline clonality, higher than in age-matched healthy donors, tracked circulating CD8+ T-cell counts.

As for this clone: The antigen is undetermined.

Assay: immunoSEQ multiplex PCR; the TCRdb copy retains only in-frame clones and omits some. The sample has approximately 100,000 clones, approximately 58% seen once. The CDR3 totals 11 residues. The germline gives CDR1 MGHDK, CDR2 SYGVNS. The ends were cut back, 2 bases at V and 3 bases at J, with 2 bases in the middle. With cryopreserved PBMCs as the source, roughly 2 micrograms of genomic DNA went to TCR beta libraries. V and J are TRBV25-1 and TRBJ2-7; D unclear. The origin of this receptor is a human donor with chronic lymphocytic leukemia. Sequencing used PBMCs, obtained after 24 months of ibrutinib treatment. The CDR3 region is CASSENYEQYF. CDR3 in DNA: TGTGCCAGCAGTGAAAACTACGAGCAGTACTTC.